This T cell receptor beta chain was profiled in a study of blood T cell repertoires in COVID-19. Study background: There were acute and convalescent COVID-19 samples, and they came from the United States, Italy and Spain. Sample material is recorded as cDNA or gDNA derived from T cells, B-cell-depleted T cells, or PBMCs.

In the authors' workflow: Counts of nucleated cells, estimated from reference gene primer amplification, were obtained. Assay used: immunoSEQ multiplex PCR; TCRdb lists only in-frame clones, some missing. V and J calls and clone size follow that table, whereas D and trimming were derived from the DNA. Of about 170,000 clones in the sample, around 87% are singletons; the top ten hold roughly 7.3%. This receptor was obtained from a woman aged 80 or older in a cohort sampled during active or convalescent COVID-19. The sample was peripheral blood.

DNA of the CDR3: TGTGCCAGCAGTTTAGGAGCGGGAGGGCCCCACGCGTATGAGCAGTTCTTC. Its translation is CASSLGAGGPHAYEQFF. The J gene is TRBJ2-1, the V gene TRBV27; 10 nucleotides agree with TRBD2. CDR1 and CDR2 from the germline V gene are MNHEY and SMNVEV (reference sequence). V shed 2 bases and J 8 bases; nucleotides not matched to a gene: 12. This CDR3 comprises 17 residues.